The following is a T cell receptor beta chain sequence with its context. This sample is part of a study of T-cell reconstitution after alpha-beta-depleted transplantation in children. It was with unique molecular identifiers that the TCRbeta library was prepared. TCRdb passed the PCR reads through MiXCR, listing each CDR3 protein once. Here the sample spans 500,000 or so distinct CDR3 sequences, approximately 29% being singletons. The CDR3 is 15 amino acids. Per germline, CDR1 MNHEY and CDR2 SVGAGI. Trimming removed 2 bases from V and 2 bases from J, with 13 bases in between. The chain has TRBV6-5 and TRBJ2-7; D assignment may be TRBD1 or TRBD2 (5 bases each). This clonotype was obtained from a human donor who donated a stem cell graft to a child with aplastic anemia. Sample: PBMCs from the stem cell graft donor, taken from the stem cell graft. The CDR3 nucleotides read TGTGCCAGCAGTTACCCTGGGACCGAGACCTACGAGCAGTACTTC. Residues: CASSYPGTETYEQYF.